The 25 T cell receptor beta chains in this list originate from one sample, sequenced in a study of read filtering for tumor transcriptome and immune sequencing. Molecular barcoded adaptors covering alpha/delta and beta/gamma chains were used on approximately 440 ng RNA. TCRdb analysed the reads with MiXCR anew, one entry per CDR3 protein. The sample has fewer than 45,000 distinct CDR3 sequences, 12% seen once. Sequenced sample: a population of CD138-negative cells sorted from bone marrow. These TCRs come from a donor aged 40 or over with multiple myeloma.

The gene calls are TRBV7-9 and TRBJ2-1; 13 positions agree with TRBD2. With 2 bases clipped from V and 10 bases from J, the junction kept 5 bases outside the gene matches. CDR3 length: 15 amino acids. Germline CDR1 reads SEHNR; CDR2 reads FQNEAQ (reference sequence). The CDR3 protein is CASSLTSLAGGEQFF. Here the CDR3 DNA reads TGTGCCAGCAGCTTAACCTCACTAGCGGGGGGGGAGCAGTTCTTC.

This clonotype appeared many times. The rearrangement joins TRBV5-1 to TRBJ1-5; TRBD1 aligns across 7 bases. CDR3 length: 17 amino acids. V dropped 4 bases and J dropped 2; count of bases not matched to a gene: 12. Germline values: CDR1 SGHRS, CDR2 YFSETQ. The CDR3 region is CASSGQVPGRGNQPQHF. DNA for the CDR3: TGCGCCAGCAGCGGACAGGTCCCGGGGAGAGGCAATCAGCCCCAGCATTTT.

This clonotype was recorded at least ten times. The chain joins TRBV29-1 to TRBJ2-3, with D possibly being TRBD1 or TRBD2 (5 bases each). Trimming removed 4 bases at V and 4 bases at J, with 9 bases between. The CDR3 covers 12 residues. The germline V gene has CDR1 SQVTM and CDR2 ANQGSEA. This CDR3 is CSVAGAADTQYF. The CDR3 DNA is TGCAGCGTTGCCGGGGCCGCAGATACGCAGTATTTT.

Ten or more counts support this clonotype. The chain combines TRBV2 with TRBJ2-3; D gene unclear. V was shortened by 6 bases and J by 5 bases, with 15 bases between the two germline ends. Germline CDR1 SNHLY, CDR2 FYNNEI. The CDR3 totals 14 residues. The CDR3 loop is CASSRTLEVDTQYF. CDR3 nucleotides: TGTGCCAGCAGCCGTACCCTAGAAGTAGATACGCAGTATTTT.

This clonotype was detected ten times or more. The CDR3 is CASSFIDYGYTF. CDR3 nucleotides: TGTGCCAGCAGTTTTATTGACTATGGCTACACCTTC. This chain joins TRBV28 and TRBJ1-2, with no clear D. V was cut by 3 bases and J by 3 bases, with 5 bases left in between. Germline assignment: CDR1 MDHEN and CDR2 SYDVKM. This CDR3 region has 12 residues.

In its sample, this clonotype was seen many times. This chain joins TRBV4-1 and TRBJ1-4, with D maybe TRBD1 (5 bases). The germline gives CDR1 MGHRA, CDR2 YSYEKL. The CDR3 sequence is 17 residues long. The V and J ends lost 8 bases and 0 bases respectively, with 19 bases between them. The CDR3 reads CASPSGRAYATNEKLFF. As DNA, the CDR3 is TGCGCCAGCCCCTCGGGCAGGGCCTATGCAACTAATGAAAAACTGTTTTTT.

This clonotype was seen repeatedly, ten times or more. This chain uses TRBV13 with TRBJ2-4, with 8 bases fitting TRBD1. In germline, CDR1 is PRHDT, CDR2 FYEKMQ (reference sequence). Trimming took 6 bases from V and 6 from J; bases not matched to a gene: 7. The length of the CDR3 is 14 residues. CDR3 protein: CASRRAGGANIQYF. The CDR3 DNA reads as TGTGCCAGCAGGAGGGCAGGGGGCGCAAACATTCAGTACTTC.

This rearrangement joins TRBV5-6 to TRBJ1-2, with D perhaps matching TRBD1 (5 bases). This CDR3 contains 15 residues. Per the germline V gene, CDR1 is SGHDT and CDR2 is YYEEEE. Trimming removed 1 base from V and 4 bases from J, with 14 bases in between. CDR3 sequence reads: CASSLQEGRVYGYTF. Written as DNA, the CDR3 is TGTGCCAGCAGCTTGCAGGAGGGACGGGTCTATGGCTACACCTTC.

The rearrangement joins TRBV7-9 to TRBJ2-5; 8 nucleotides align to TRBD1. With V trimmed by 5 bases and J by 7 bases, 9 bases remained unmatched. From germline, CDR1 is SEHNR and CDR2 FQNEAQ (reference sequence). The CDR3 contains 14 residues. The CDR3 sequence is CASSHPGQGGTQYF. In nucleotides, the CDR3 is TGTGCCAGCAGCCACCCTGGACAGGGCGGGACCCAGTACTTC.

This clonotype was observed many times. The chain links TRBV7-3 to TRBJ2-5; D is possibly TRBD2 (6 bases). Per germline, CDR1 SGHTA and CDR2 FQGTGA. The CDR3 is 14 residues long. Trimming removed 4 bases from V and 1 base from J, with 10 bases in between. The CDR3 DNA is TGTGCCAGCAGCTCAGCGGGCCTCCAAGAGACCCAGTACTTC. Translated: CASSSAGLQETQYF.

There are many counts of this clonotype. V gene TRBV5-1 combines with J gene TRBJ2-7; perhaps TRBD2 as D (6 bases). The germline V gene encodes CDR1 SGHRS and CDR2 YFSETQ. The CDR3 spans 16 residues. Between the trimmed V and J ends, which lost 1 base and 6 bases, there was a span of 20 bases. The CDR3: CASSLNLGNSGSEQYF. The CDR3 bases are TGCGCCAGCAGCTTGAACTTGGGGAACTCCGGGAGCGAGCAGTACTTC. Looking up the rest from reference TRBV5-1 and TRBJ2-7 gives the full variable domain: KAGVTQTPRYLIKTRGQQVTLSCSPISGHRSVSWYQQTPGQGLQFLFEYFSETQRNKGNFPGRFSGRQFSNSRSEMNVSTLELGDSALYLCASSLNLGNSGSEQYFGPGTRLTVT.

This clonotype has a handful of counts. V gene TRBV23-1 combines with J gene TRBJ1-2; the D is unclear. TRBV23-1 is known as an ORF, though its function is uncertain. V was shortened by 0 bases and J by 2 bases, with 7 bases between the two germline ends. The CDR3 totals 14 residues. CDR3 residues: CASSQSNKNYGYTF. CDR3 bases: TGCGCCAGCAGTCAATCGAACAAGAACTATGGCTACACCTTC.

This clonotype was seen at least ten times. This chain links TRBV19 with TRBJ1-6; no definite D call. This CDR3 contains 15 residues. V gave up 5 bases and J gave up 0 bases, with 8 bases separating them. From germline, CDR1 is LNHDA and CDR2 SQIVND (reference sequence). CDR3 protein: CASSQGSSYNSPLHF. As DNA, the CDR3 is TGTGCCAGTAGTCAAGGCAGCTCCTATAATTCACCCCTCCACTTT. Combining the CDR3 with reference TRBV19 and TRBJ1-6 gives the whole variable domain DGGITQSPKYLFRKEGQNVTLSCEQNLNHDAMYWYRQDPGQGLRLIYYSQIVNDFQKGDIAEGYSVSREKKESFPLTVTSAQKNPTAFYLCASSQGSSYNSPLHFGNGTRLTVT.

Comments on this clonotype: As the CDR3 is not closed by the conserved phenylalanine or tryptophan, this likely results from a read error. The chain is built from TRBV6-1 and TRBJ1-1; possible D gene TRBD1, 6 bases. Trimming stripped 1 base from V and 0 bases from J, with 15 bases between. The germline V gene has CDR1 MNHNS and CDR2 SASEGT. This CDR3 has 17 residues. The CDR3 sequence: CASSEEVGAHMNTEAFL. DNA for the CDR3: TGTGCCAGCAGTGAAGAAGTGGGGGCCCATATGAACACTGAAGCTTTCTTA.

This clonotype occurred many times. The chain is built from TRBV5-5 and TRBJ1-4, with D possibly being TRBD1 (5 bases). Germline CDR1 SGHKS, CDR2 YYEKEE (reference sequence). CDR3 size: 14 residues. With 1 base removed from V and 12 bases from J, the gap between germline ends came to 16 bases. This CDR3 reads CASSLWSGQTELFF. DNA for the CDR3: TGTGCCAGCAGCTTGTGGTCGGGGCAGACGGAACTGTTTTTT.

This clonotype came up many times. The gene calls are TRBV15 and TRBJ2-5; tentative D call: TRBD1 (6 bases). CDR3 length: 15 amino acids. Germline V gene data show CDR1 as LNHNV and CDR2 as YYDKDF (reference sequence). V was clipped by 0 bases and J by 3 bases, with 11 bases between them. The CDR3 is CATSRDRDKEETQYF. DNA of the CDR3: TGTGCCACCAGCAGAGATCGGGACAAGGAAGAGACCCAGTACTTC.

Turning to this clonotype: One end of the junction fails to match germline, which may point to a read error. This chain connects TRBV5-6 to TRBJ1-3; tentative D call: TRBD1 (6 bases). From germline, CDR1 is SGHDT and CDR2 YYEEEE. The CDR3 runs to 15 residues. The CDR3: CAGSSGAFSGNTIYF. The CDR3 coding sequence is TGTGCCGGCAGTTCAGGGGCCTTCTCTGGAAACACCATATATTTT.

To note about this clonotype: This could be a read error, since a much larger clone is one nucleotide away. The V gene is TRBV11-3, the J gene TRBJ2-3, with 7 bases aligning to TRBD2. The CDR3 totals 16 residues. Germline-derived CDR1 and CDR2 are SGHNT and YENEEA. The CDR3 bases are TGTGCCAGCAGCTTTTCTAGCGGATCAAGCACAGATACGCGGTATTTT. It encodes CASSFSSGSSTDTRYF.

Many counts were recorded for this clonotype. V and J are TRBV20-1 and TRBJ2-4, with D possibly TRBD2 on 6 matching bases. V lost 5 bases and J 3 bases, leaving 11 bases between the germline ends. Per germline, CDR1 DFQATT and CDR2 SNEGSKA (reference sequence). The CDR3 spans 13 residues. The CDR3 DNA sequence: TGCAGTGCTGAGGGACTGAACAAAAACATTCAGTACTTC. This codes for CSAEGLNKNIQYF.

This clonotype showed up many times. This CDR3 is CASSLAGSKAKNIQYF. In DNA form, the CDR3 reads TGTGCCAGCAGCTTAGCAGGCAGCAAAGCCAAAAACATTCAGTACTTC. This sequence joins TRBV7-9 and TRBJ2-4, with D unresolved. Germline V gene sequence: CDR1 SEHNR, CDR2 FQNEAQ (reference sequence). The CDR3 is 16 residues long. The V end was cut by 0 bases, the J end by 0 bases, with 9 bases between.

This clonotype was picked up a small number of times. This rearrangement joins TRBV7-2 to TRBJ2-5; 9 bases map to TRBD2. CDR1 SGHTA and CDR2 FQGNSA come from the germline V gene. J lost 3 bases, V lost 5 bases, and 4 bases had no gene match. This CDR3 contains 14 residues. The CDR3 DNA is TGTGCCAGCAGCCTGACTAGCGGAAAAGAGACCCAGTACTTC. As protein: CASSLTSGKETQYF. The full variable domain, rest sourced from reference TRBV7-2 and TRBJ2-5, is GAGVSQSPSNKVTEKGKDVELRCDPISGHTALYWYRQSLGQGLEFLIYFQGNSAPDKSGLPSDRFSAERTGGSVSTLTIQRTQQEDSAVYLCASSLTSGKETQYFGPGTRLLVL.

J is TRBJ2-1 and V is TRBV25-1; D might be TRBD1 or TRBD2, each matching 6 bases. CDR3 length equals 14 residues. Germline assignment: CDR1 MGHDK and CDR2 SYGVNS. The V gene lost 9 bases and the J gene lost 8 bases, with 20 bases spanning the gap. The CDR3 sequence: CARRGRTGDDEQFF. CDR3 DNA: TGTGCCAGAAGGGGGAGGACCGGGGATGATGAGCAGTTCTTC.

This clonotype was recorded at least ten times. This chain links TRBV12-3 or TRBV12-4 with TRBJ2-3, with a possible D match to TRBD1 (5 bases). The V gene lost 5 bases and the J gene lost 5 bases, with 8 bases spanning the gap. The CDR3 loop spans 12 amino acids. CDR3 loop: CASSTDRDTQYF. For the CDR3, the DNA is TGTGCCAGCAGTACCGACAGAGATACGCAGTATTTT.

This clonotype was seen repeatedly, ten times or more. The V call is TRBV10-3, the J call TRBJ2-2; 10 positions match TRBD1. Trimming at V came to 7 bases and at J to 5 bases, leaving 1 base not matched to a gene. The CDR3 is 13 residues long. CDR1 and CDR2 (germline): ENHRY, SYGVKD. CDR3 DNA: TGTGCCATCAAGGGACAGGGGACCGGGGAGCTGTTTTTT. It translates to CAIKGQGTGELFF.

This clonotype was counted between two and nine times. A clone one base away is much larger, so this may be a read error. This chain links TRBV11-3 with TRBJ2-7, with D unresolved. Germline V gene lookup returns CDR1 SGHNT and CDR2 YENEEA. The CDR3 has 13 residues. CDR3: CPSSRARSYEQYF. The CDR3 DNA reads TGTCCCAGCAGTCGGGCCCGCTCCTACGAGCAGTACTTC.